The rows below give T cell receptor beta chains drawn from one sample of a study of blood T cell repertoires in COVID-19. Clones were sequenced by immunoSEQ multiplex PCR, and TCRdb holds only the in-frame ones, with some missing. The data contain 170,000 or so clones, 85% to 90% of them singletons. Specimen: peripheral blood. The receptors shown here come from a man aged 60 to 75 with COVID-19, enrolled during active disease. Each CDR3 is given without its conserved first and last residue. Fields, in order: V gene, CDR3 protein.

TRBV24-1 | ATSAGGSYNEQF
TRBV29-1 | SVERSGGTEAF
TRBV6-2/TRBV6-3 | ASSRTANSYEQY
TRBV4-2 | ASSQVSASSGNTIY
TRBV29-1 | SVTGLGEAF
TRBV24-1 | ATSDQRQGRGYEQY
TRBV11-2 | ASSSGLNSPLH
TRBV6-5 | ASSSNRGVNQPQH
TRBV19 | ASSIQSGGLEQF
TRBV7-2 | ASSLAPRAGGNSPLH
TRBV10-1 | ASSFEVLSPQH
TRBV6-1 | ASSETGSGNEKLF
TRBV3-1/TRBV3-2 | ASSGTRTEAF
TRBV7-8 | ASSLGRGTNEKLF
TRBV3-1/TRBV3-2 | ASSQGSPGQRLSGANVLT
TRBV7-2 | ASSLAGQGKGKLF
TRBV10-2 | ASSDNSYEQY
TRBV3-1/TRBV3-2 | ASSQDSTDTEAF
TRBV5-4 | ASSLAGGGVSYEQY
TRBV18 | ASSPPGQGPTGELF
TRBV6-5 | ASSYPDNSNQPQH
TRBV4-1 | ARSLRGGADSPLH
TRBV19 | ASSIDRGLSEQY
TRBV15 | ATSRPGGGNEQF
TRBV6-2/TRBV6-3 | ASSYYQGFYNEQF
TRBV9 | ASSVGGASGGAETQY
TRBV6-5 | ASSDRVYGYT
TRBV6-5 | ASSYSGEAPNSPLH
TRBV29-1 | SATGGTNEKLF
TRBV19 | ASSTDRGLYEKLF
TRBV14 | ASSQDSGVTEAF
TRBV24-1 | ATSDAVSGYT
TRBV7-8 | ASSQLGGAF
TRBV6-5 | ASSYSQGASYEQY
TRBV7-6 | ASSPRGTLLLF
TRBV5-1 | ASSTTVIGTSQGELF
TRBV11-2 | ASSLDLISGANVLT
TRBV19 | ASSITKYNEQF
TRBV6-1 | ASSESGQRSYEQY
TRBV6-2/TRBV6-3 | ASSPAREGNTEAF
TRBV7-2 | ASSKDSIPGELF
TRBV7-2 | ASSLGGAGGQLYNEQF
TRBV11-2 | ASSLVATRGTGELF
TRBV18 | ASSPNNQETQY
TRBV7-8 | ASSPSGLNEQF
TRBV5-1 | ASSPLLGGTSGRVKYNEQF